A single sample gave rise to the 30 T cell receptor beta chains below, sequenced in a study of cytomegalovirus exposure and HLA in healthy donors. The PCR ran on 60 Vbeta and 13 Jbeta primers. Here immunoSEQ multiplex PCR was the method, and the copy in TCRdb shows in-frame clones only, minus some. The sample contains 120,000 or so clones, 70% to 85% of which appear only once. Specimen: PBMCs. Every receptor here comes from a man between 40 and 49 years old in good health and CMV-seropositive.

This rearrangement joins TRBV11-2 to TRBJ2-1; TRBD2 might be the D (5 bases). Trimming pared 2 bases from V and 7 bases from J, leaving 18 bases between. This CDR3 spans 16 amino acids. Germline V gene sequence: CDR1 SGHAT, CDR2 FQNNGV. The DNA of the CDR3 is TGTGCCAGCAGCTTACCGCTAGACTATAAAAGGAATGAGCAGTTCTTC. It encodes CASSLPLDYKRNEQFF.

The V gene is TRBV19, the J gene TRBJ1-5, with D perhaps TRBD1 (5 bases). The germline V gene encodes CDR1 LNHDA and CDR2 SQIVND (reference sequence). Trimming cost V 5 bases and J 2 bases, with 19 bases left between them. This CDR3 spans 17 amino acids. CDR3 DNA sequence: TGTGCCAGTAGTCTCCCCGGGGGAGGTTCAGGCAATCAGCCCCAGCATTTT. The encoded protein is CASSLPGGGSGNQPQHF. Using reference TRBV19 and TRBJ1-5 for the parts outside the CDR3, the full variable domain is DGGITQSPKYLFRKEGQNVTLSCEQNLNHDAMYWYRQDPGQGLRLIYYSQIVNDFQKGDIAEGYSVSREKKESFPLTVTSAQKNPTAFYLCASSLPGGGSGNQPQHFGDGTRLSIL.

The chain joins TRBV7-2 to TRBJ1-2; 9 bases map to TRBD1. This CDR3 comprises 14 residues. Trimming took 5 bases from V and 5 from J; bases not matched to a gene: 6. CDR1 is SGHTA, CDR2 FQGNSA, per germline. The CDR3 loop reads CASSGSGTGYGYTF. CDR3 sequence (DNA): TGTGCCAGCAGCGGCTCCGGGACAGGGTATGGCTACACCTTC. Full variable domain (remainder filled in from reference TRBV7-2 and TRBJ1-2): GAGVSQSPSNKVTEKGKDVELRCDPISGHTALYWYRQSLGQGLEFLIYFQGNSAPDKSGLPSDRFSAERTGGSVSTLTIQRTQQEDSAVYLCASSGSGTGYGYTFGSGTRLTVV.

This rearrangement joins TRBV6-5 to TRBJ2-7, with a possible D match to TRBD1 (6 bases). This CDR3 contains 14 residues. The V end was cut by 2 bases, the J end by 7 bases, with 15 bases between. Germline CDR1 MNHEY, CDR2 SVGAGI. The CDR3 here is CASSYRAGVREQYF. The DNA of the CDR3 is TGTGCCAGCAGTTACCGGGCAGGGGTGCGGGAGCAGTACTTC.

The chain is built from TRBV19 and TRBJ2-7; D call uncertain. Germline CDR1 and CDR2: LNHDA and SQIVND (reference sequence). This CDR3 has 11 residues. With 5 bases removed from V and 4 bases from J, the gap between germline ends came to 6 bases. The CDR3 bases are TGTGCCAGTAGTTCCAGGTACGAGCAGTACTTC. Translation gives CASSSRYEQYF.

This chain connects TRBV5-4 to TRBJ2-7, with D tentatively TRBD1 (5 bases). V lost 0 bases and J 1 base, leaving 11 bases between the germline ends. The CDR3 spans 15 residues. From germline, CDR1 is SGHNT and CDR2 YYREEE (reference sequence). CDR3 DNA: TGTGCCAGCAGCTTGGATAGGGGTTTTTCCTACGAGCAGTACTTC. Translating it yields CASSLDRGFSYEQYF. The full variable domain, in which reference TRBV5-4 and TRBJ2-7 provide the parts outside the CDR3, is ETGVTQSPTHLIKTRGQQVTLRCSSQSGHNTVSWYQQALGQGPQFIFQYYREEENGRGNFPPRFSGLQFPNYSSELNVNALELDDSALYLCASSLDRGFSYEQYFGPGTRLTVT.

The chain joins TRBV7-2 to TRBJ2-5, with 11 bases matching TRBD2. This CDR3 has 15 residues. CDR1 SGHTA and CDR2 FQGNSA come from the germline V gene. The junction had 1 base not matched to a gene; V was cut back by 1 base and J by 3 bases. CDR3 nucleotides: TGTGCCAGCAGCTTAGGTAGCGGGAGGGAAGAGACCCAGTACTTC. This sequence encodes CASSLGSGREETQYF.

CDR3 loop: CASSDSVAPSGTDTQYF. CDR3 DNA: TGTGCCAGCAGTGACAGTGTGGCCCCATCTGGCACAGATACGCAGTATTTT. The chain combines TRBV6-4 with TRBJ2-3; D uncertain. Germline CDR1 MRHNA, CDR2 SNTAGT. The CDR3 sequence is 17 residues long. The V end was cut by 2 bases, the J end by 1 base, with 16 bases between.

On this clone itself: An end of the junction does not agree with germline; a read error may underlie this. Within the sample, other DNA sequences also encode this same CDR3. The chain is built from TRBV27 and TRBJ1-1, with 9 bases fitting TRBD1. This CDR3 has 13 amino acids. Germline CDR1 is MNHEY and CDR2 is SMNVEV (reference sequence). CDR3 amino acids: CASSPTGGTEAFF. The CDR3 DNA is TGTGCCAGCAGTCCGACAGGGGGGACTGAAGCTTTCTTC.

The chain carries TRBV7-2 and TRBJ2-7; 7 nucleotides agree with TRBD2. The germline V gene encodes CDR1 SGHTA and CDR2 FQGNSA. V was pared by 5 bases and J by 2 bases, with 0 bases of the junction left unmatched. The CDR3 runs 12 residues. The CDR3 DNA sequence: TGTGCCAGCAGCCGGGAGGCCTACGAGCAGTACTTC. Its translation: CASSREAYEQYF.

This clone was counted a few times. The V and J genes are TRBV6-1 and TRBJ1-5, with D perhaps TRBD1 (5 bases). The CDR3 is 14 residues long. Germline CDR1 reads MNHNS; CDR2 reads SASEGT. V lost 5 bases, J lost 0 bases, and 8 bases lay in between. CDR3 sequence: CASSRDFSNQPQHF. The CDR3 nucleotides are TGTGCCAGCAGTCGGGACTTTAGCAATCAGCCCCAGCATTTT.

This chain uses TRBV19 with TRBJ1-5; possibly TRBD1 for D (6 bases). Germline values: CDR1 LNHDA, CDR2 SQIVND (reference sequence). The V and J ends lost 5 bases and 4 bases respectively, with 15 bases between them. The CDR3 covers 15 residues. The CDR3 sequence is CASSYNRVGNQPQHF. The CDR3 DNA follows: TGTGCCAGTAGTTACAACAGGGTTGGGAATCAGCCCCAGCATTTT.

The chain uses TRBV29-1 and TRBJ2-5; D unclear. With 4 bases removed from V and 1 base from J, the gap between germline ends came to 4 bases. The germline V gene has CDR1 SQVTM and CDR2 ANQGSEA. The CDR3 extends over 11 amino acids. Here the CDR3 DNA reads TGCAGCGTTGTCGGCCAAGAGACCCAGTACTTC. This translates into CSVVGQETQYF.

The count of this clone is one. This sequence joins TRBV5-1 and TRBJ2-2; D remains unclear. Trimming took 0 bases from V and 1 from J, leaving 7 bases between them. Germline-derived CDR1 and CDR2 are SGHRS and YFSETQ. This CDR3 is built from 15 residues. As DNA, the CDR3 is TGCGCCAGCAGCTTGGGGTTGCGGAACACCGGGGAGCTGTTTTTT. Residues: CASSLGLRNTGELFF.

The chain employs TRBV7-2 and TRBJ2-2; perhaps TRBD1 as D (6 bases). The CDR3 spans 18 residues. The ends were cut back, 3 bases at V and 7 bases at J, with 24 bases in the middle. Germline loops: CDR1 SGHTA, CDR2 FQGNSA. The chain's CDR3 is CASSFRARGGYGGGELFF. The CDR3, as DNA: TGTGCCAGCAGCTTTCGGGCTAGAGGGGGATATGGTGGCGGGGAGCTGTTTTTT.

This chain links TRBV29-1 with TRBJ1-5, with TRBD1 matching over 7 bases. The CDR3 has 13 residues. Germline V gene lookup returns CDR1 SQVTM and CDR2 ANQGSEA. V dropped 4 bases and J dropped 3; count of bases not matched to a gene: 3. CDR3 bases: TGCAGCGTTGCCCAGGGGGACAATCAGCCCCAGCATTTT. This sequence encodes CSVAQGDNQPQHF.

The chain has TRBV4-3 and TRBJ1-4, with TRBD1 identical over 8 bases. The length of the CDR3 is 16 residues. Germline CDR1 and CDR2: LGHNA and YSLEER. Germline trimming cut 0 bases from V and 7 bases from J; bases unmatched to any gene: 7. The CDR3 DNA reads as TGCGCCAGCAGCCAAGATTTAGTACAGGGGGGTGAAAAACTGTTTTTT. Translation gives CASSQDLVQGGEKLFF.

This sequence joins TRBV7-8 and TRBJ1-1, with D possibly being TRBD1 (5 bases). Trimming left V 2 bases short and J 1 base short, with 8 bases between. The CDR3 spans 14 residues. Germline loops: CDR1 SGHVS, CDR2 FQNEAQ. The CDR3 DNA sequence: TGTGCCAGCAGCTTACCCACAGGGAACACTGAAGCTTTCTTT. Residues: CASSLPTGNTEAFF.

The CDR3 sequence is CASSLGQGTDTQYF. For the CDR3, the DNA is TGTGCCAGCAGCCTAGGACAGGGAACAGATACGCAGTATTTT. V usage is TRBV4-2 and J usage is TRBJ2-3, with 8 bases identical to TRBD1. CDR3 length equals 14 residues. Germline assignment: CDR1 LGHNA and CDR2 YNFKEQ. The V segment lost 4 bases and the J segment 3 bases; nucleotides outside the gene matches: 3.

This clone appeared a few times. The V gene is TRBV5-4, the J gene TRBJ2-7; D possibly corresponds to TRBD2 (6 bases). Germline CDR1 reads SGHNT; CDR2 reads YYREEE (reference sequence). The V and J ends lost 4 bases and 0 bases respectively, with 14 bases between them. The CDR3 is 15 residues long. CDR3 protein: CASSGGSSVSYEQYF. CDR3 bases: TGTGCCAGCAGCGGGGGTTCTAGCGTCTCCTACGAGCAGTACTTC.

The CDR3 protein is CSHRGGDGYTF. DNA of the CDR3: TGCAGTCACAGAGGGGGGGATGGCTACACCTTC. The chain combines TRBV20-1 with TRBJ1-2; maybe TRBD1 (6 bases). Germline-derived CDR1 and CDR2 are DFQATT and SNEGSKA (reference sequence). With 8 bases removed from V and 6 bases from J, the gap between germline ends came to 13 bases. CDR3 length equals 11 residues.

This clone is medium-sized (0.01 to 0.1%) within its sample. The CDR3 region is CASSDRPGDIQYF. DNA for the CDR3: TGTGCCAGCAGCGACCGCCCGGGAGACATTCAGTACTTC. This chain links TRBV6-1 with TRBJ2-4; D possibly corresponds to TRBD2 (6 bases). V lost 6 bases to trimming and J lost 8 bases, with 14 bases between them. The CDR3 is 13 amino acids. Germline assignment: CDR1 MNHNS and CDR2 SASEGT.

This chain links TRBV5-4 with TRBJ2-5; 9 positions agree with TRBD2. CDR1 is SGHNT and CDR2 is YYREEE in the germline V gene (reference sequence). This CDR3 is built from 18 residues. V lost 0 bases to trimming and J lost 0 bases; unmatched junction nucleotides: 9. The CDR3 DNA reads TGTGCCAGCAGCTTGGCCCTAGCGGGGCCAGGGTACCAAGAGACCCAGTACTTC. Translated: CASSLALAGPGYQETQYF.

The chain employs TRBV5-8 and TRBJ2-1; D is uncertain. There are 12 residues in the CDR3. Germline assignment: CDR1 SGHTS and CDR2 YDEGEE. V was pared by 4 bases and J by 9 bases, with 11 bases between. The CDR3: CASSKTRGEQFF. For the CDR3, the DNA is TGTGCCAGCAGCAAGACACGTGGTGAGCAGTTCTTC.

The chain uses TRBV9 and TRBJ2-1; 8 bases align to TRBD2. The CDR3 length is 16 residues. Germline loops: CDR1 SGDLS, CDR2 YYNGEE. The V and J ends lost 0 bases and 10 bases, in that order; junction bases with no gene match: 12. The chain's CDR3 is CASSVGPSGSQNEQFF. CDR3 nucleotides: TGTGCCAGCAGCGTAGGACCCAGCGGGAGTCAAAACGAGCAGTTCTTC.

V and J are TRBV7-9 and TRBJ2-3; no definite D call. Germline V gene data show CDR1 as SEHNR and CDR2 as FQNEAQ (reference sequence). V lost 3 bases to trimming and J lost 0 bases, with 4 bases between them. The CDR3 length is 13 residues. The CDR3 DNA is TGTGCCAGCAGCTTTGGCAGCACAGATACGCAGTATTTT. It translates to CASSFGSTDTQYF. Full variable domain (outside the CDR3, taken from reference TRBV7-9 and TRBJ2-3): DTGVSQNPRHKITKRGQNVTFRCDPISEHNRLYWYRQTLGQGPEFLTYFQNEAQLEKSRLLSDRFSAERPKGSFSTLEIQRTEQGDSAMYLCASSFGSTDTQYFGPGTRLTVL.

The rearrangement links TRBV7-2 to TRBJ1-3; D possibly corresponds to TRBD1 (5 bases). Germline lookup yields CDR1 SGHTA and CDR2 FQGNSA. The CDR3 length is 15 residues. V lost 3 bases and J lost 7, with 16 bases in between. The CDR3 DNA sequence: TGTGCCAGCAGCTTCAGTCCAGGGCAAGGGAACACCATATATTTT. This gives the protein CASSFSPGQGNTIYF.

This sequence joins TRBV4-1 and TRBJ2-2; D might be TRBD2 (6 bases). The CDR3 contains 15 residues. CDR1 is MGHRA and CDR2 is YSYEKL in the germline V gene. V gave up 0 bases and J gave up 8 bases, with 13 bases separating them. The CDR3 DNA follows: TGCGCCAGCAGCCAAGAGCGGGACCCTAAAGGGGAGCTGTTTTTT. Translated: CASSQERDPKGELFF.

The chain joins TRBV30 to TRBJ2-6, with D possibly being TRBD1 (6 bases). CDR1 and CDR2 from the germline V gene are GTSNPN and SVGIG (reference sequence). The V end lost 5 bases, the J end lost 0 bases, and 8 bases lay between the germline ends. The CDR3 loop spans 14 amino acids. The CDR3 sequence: CAWDRSSGANVLTF. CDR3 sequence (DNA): TGTGCCTGGGACAGGAGCTCTGGGGCCAACGTCCTGACTTTC.

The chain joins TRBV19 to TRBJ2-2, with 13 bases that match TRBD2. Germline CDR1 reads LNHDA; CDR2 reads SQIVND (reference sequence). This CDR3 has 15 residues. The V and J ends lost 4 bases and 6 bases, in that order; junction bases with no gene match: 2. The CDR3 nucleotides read TGTGCCAGTAGTACACTAGCGGGAGGGGCCGGGGAGCTGTTTTTT. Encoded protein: CASSTLAGGAGELFF.